The rows below give T cell receptor beta chains drawn from one sample of a study of blood T cell repertoires in COVID-19. Method: immunoSEQ multiplex PCR; TCRdb's copy keeps in-frame clones and lacks some. Among 150,000 to 180,000 clones, around 90% were seen once, and the ten largest hold over 0.45%. Sequencing used peripheral blood. These receptor sequences come from a man over 45 with acute or convalescent COVID-19. CDR3s include the opening cysteine and the closing phenylalanine or tryptophan. Each record gives: V gene, clone size, D gene, J gene, CDR3 DNA, CDR3 protein. A D gene is named only where the DNA matches it firmly. Expanded clones get a size class; other rows say once, few or many, or leave the size out.

>TRBV12-3/TRBV12-4|-|-|TRBJ1-1
TGTGCCAGCAGTTTAAGCGGGGACACTGAAGCTTTCTTT
CASSLSGDTEAFF
>TRBV4-3|once|-|TRBJ1-1
TGCGCCAGCAGCCAAGATATAGGAGGGGAAGAAGCTTTCTTT
CASSQDIGGEEAFF
>TRBV18|-|TRBD2|TRBJ2-3
TGTGCCAGCTCACCCGTAGCGGGGGGCACAGATACGCAGTATTTT
CASSPVAGGTDTQYF
>TRBV6-2/TRBV6-3|-|TRBD1|TRBJ2-7
TGTGCCAGCAGTTCTAAACCTCCGGGACAGGGTATCTACGAGCAGTACTTC
CASSSKPPGQGIYEQYF
>TRBV29-1|-|-|TRBJ2-3
TGCAGCGCCTTGGGGGGATCGGATTCCGACACAGATACGCAGTATTTT
CSALGGSDSDTDTQYF
>TRBV6-5|-|-|TRBJ1-1
TGTGCCAGCAGGATGGTACCAGGCGTGAACACTGAAGCTTTCTTT
CASRMVPGVNTEAFF
>TRBV5-4|-|TRBD1|TRBJ1-3
TGTGCCAGCCATACCCAGGGGGTGACCTCTGGAAACACCATATATTTT
CASHTQGVTSGNTIYF
>TRBV7-9|-|TRBD2|TRBJ2-1
TGTGCCAGCAGCTTAGTTGCTAGCGGGAGGGTGAATGAGCAGTTCTTC
CASSLVASGRVNEQFF
>TRBV19|-|-|TRBJ1-5
TGTGCCAGTAGTATAGCCGGATCGATTACAGGTACCAATCAGCCCCAGCATTTT
CASSIAGSITGTNQPQHF
>TRBV29-1|-|-|TRBJ2-7
TGCAGCGTTGCGAAGCGCGGGGAGCAGTACTTC
CSVAKRGEQYF
>TRBV27|-|TRBD1|TRBJ1-5
TGTGCCAGCAGCCAAGGGACAGGAGTTTTTCAGCCCCAGCATTTT
CASSQGTGVFQPQHF
>TRBV19|once|-|TRBJ1-2
TGTGCCAGTAGTATAATGAACAGGATTAACTATGGCTACACCTTC
CASSIMNRINYGYTF
>TRBV6-6|-|-|TRBJ1-5
TGTGCCAGCAGTCCCCGATTAGCGGGGCCCACTAATCAGCCCCAGCATTTT
CASSPRLAGPTNQPQHF
>TRBV3-1/TRBV3-2|-|TRBD2|TRBJ2-1
TGTGCCAGCAGCCGAGCGGGACGGGAGCTTAGGGATGAGCAGTTCTTC
CASSRAGRELRDEQFF
>TRBV19|-|-|TRBJ2-7
TGTGCCAGTAGTAGGGGGACTCTCTCCTACGAGCAGTACTTC
CASSRGTLSYEQYF
>TRBV6-5|-|-|TRBJ2-3
TGTGCCAGCAGGGGGGGTGGGGATACGCAGTATTTT
CASRGGGDTQYF
>TRBV4-2|-|TRBD1|TRBJ2-7
TGTGCCAGCAGCCAAGGTCAGGGGGCCTACGAGCAGTACTTC
CASSQGQGAYEQYF
>TRBV6-1|-|-|TRBJ1-2
TGTGCCAGCAGTGAAGCGCATTCAGGGAATGGCTACACCTTC
CASSEAHSGNGYTF
>TRBV5-4|few|-|TRBJ2-3
TGTGCCAGCAGCTTGAAGTCAGACACAGATACGCAGTATTTT
CASSLKSDTDTQYF
>TRBV5-3|once|TRBD2|TRBJ2-2
TGTGCCAGAAGCTATGGACTAGCGGGGGCCGACACCGGGGAGCTGTTTTTT
CARSYGLAGADTGELFF
>TRBV15|once|-|TRBJ1-3
TGTGCCACCAGCAGAGATATGAGCTCTGGAAACACCATATATTTT
CATSRDMSSGNTIYF
>TRBV13|-|TRBD1|TRBJ2-2
TGTGCCAGCAGCTTAGCCCAGGGGGTCACCGGGGAGCTGTTTTTT
CASSLAQGVTGELFF
>TRBV6-5|-|-|TRBJ2-7
TGTGCCAGGTCTGGCGGGCCCACCTACGAGCAGTACTTC
CARSGGPTYEQYF
>TRBV7-9|-|TRBD1|TRBJ1-5
TGTGCCAGCAGCCCCCACAGGGGGGAGCCCCAGCATTTT
CASSPHRGEPQHF
>TRBV20-1|-|-|TRBJ2-1
TGCAGTGCCCTTCGGGGGACTGAGCAGTTCTTC
CSALRGTEQFF
>TRBV5-1|-|-|TRBJ1-1
TGCGCCAGCAAGGCAGGGGATAACACTGAAGCTTTCTTT
CASKAGDNTEAFF
>TRBV5-1|-|TRBD1|TRBJ1-1
TGCGCCAGCAGTCCCGGACAGGGTGGCACTGAAGCTTTCTTT
CASSPGQGGTEAFF
>TRBV2|-|TRBD2|TRBJ2-5
TGTGCCAGCAGTCGGACTAGCGGACAAGAGACCCAGTACTTC
CASSRTSGQETQYF
>TRBV18|-|-|TRBJ1-2
TGTGCCAGCTCACCACCTTCAGGCTCTGACTATGGCTACACCTTC
CASSPPSGSDYGYTF
>TRBV11-2|-|TRBD1|TRBJ1-5
TGTGCCAGCAGCGAGGACAGGCGCAATCAGCCCCAGCATTTT
CASSEDRRNQPQHF
>TRBV5-5|-|-|TRBJ1-5
TGTGCCAGCAGCCCGCAGGGTCTTGGGAATCAGCCCCAGCATTTT
CASSPQGLGNQPQHF
>TRBV4-1|-|TRBD1|TRBJ1-4
TGCGCCAGCAGACGACAGGGCCCTAATGAAAAACTGTTTTTT
CASRRQGPNEKLFF
>TRBV7-2|once|-|TRBJ2-3
TGTGCCAGCAGCTTAGCGCTGTCTAGACTCACGCAGTATTTT
CASSLALSRLTQYF
>TRBV10-3|-|-|TRBJ1-2
TGTGCCATCAATACAGGGTCGGACGGCTACACCTTC
CAINTGSDGYTF
>TRBV13|-|TRBD1|TRBJ2-3
TGTGCCAGCAGCTTAGGAGTGGCATCGACAGGGATCACAGATACGCAGTATTTT
CASSLGVASTGITDTQYF
>TRBV6-1|-|-|TRBJ1-5
TGTGCCAGCAGTGAAAATGGGTTCGGGAATCAGCCCCAGCATTTT
CASSENGFGNQPQHF
>TRBV3-1/TRBV3-2|-|-|TRBJ1-4
TGTGCCAGCAGCCAAAGCTTTGGAGAAGCTAATGAAAAACTGTTTTTT
CASSQSFGEANEKLFF
>TRBV7-9|-|TRBD2|TRBJ2-1
TGTGCCAGCAGCTCTAGCGGGGGACGGGGGGAGCAGTTCTTC
CASSSSGGRGEQFF
>TRBV7-3|-|TRBD2|TRBJ2-2
TGTGCCAGCAGCGTTGGGACTAGCGGGATCCGATACACCGGGGAGCTGTTTTTT
CASSVGTSGIRYTGELFF